The text below deals with one T cell receptor (beta chain). The sample comes from a study of OX40 agonist ivuxolimab in advanced cancers. Trimming shortened V by 1 base and J by 6 bases, and 11 bases separated the two germline ends. Germline assignment: CDR1 SGHTA and CDR2 FQGNSA. This CDR3 contains 14 residues. Profiling relied on immunoSEQ multiplex PCR, and the TCRdb table lists in-frame clones only, not all of them. The sample consists of about 79,000 clones, approximately 84% of them appearing once. This sequence was found in an adult with an advanced solid tumor such as melanoma, head and neck, liver or kidney cancer. The sample was CD4+ or CD8+ T cells sorted from blood, taken in a trial of the OX40 agonist ivuxolimab. This chain joins TRBV7-2 and TRBJ2-3; perhaps TRBD1 as D (5 bases). CDR3 nucleotide sequence: TGTGCCAGCAGCTTAGAGGTAGGGGCGGATACGCAGTATTTT. Translated: CASSLEVGADTQYF.